This entry describes one TCR beta chain. Its antigen is not known. This sample was taken from a study of T cells after yellow fever vaccination. Study as a whole: SMART-Seq v4 Ultra Low Input served to prepare low-cell-number fractions.

TCR cDNA was made by 5'RACE template switching, adding a universal primer site and UMIs. TCRdb fed the 5' RACE reads into MiXCR, producing one record per CDR3 protein. The table has a few hundred thousand distinct CDR3 sequences, around a tenth seen once. Study results and limitations: Most clones from primary vaccination resurfaced after the booster (about 96% CD4, 75% to 90% CD8). A weaker but faster secondary response was observed, peaking on day 5 versus 15.

This CDR3 has 15 residues. V was trimmed by 4 bases and J by 1 base, leaving 13 bases between them. Germline V gene data show CDR1 as MNHNS and CDR2 as SASEGT. This sequence joins TRBV6-1 and TRBJ2-5; D is tentatively TRBD1 or TRBD2 (5 bases each). The source was PBMCs, collected on the day of the first yellow fever vaccination. The source is a man aged 18 to 29 who received the YFV17D yellow fever vaccine. CDR3 sequence: CASSAENGAQETQYF. The CDR3 DNA sequence: TGTGCCAGCAGTGCGGAGAACGGGGCCCAAGAGACCCAGTACTTC.